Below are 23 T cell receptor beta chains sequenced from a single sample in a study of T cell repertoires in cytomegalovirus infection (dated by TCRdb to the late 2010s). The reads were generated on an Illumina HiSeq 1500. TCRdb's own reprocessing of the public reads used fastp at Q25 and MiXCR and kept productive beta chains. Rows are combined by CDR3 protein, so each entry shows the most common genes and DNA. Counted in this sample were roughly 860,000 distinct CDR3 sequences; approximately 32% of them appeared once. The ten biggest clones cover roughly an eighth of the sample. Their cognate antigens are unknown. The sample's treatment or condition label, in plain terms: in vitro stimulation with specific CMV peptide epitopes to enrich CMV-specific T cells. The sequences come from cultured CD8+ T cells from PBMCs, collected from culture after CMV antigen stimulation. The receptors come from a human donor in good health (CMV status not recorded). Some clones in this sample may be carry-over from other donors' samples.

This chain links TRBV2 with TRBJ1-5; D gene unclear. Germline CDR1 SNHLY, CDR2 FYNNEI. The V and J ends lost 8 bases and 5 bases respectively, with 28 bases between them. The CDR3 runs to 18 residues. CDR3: CASLALGRNKSYYQPQHF. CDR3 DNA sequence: TGTGCCAGCCTCGCTTTGGGCAGGAACAAGTCCTACTATCAGCCCCAGCATTTT. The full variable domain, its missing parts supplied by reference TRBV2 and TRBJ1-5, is EPEVTQTPSHQVTQMGQEVILRCVPISNHLYFYWYRQILGQKVEFLVSFYNNEISEKSEIFDDQFSVERPDGSNFTLKIRSTKLEDSAMYFCASLALGRNKSYYQPQHFGDGTRLSIL.

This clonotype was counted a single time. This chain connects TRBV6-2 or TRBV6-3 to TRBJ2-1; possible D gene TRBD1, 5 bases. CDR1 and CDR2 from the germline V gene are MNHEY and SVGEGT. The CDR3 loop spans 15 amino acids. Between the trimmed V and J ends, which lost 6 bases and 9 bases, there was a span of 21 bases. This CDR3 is CASRPGQDIRREQFF. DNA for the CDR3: TGTGCCAGCAGACCCGGGCAGGACATACGACGTGAGCAGTTCTTC.

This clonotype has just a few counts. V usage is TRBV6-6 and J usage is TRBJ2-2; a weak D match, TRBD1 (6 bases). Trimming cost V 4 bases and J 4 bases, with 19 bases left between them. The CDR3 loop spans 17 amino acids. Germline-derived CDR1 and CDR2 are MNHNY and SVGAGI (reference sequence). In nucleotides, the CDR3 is TGTGCCAGCAGTTCTATTTCCGGGACAAGGGTCACCGGGGAGCTGTTTTTT. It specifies CASSSISGTRVTGELFF.

The DNA for the CDR3 is TGTGCCAGCAGTGAATATTTTACAGGGTGGAGTGGCTACACCTTC. Translation gives CASSEYFTGWSGYTF. V is TRBV25-1 and J is TRBJ1-2; tentative D call: TRBD1 (6 bases). The V end was cut by 0 bases, the J end by 7 bases, with 15 bases between. The CDR3 covers 15 residues. The germline CDR1 and CDR2 sequences are MGHDK and SYGVNS.

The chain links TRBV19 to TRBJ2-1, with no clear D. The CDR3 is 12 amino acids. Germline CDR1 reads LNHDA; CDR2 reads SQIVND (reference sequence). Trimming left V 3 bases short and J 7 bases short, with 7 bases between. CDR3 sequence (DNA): TGTGCCAGTAGTATTCTGATAAATGAGCAGTTCTTC. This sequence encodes CASSILINEQFF.

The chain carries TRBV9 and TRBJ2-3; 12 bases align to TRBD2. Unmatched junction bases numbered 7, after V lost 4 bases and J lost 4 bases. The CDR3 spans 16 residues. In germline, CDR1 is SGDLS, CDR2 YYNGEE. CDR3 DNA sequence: TGTGCCAGCAGCCCAACTAGCGGGGGGCCCGCAGATACGCAGTATTTT. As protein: CASSPTSGGPADTQYF.

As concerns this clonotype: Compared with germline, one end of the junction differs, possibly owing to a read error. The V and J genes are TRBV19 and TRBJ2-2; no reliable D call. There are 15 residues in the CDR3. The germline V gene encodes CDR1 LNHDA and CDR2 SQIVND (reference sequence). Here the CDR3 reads CASSPGSTNSGELFF. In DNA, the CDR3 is TGTGCCAGTAGTCCCGGCAGTACGAACTCCGGGGAGCTGTTTTTT.

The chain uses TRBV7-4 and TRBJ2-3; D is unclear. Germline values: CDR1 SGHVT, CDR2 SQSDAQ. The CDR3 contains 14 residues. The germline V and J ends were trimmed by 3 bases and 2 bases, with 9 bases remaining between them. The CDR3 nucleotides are TGTGCCAGCAGCTTGCATAAGGACACAGATACGCAGTATTTT. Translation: CASSLHKDTDTQYF. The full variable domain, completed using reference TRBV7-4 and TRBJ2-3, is GAGVSQSPRYKVAKRGRDVALRCDSISGHVTLYWYRQTLGQGSEVLTYSQSDAQRDKSGRPSGRFSAERPERSVSTLKIQRTEQGDSAVYLCASSLHKDTDTQYFGPGTRLTVL.

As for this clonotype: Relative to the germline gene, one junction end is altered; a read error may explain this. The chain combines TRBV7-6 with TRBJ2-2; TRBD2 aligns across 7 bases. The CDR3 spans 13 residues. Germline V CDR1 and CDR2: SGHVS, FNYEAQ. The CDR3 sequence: CASSNGGSGELFF. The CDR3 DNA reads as TGTGCTAGCAGTAACGGGGGGTCCGGGGAGCTGTTTTTT.

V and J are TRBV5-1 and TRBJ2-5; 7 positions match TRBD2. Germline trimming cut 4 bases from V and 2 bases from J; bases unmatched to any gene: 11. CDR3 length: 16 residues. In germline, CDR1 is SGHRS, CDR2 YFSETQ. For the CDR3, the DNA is TGCGCCAGCAGCGCAAACTATGGGGGGGATCAAGAGACCCAGTACTTC. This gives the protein CASSANYGGDQETQYF.

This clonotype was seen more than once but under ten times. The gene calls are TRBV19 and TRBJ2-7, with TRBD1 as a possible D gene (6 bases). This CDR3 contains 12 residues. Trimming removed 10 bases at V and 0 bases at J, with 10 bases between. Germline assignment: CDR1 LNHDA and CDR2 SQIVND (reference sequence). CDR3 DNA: TGTGCCACCCAAGGGGGCTCCTACGAGCAGTACTTC. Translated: CATQGGSYEQYF.

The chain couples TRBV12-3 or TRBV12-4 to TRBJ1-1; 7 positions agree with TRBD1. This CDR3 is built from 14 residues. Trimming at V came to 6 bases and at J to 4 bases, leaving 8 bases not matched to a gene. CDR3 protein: CASRRGNRGTEAFF. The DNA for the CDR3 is TGTGCCAGCAGGCGAGGTAACAGGGGCACTGAAGCTTTCTTT.

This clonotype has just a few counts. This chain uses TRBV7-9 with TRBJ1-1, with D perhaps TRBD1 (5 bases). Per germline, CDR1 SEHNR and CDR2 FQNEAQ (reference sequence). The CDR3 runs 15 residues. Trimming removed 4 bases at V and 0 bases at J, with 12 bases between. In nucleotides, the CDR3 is TGTGCCAGCAGCTCCAGGGTTAAGATGAACACTGAAGCTTTCTTT. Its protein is CASSSRVKMNTEAFF.

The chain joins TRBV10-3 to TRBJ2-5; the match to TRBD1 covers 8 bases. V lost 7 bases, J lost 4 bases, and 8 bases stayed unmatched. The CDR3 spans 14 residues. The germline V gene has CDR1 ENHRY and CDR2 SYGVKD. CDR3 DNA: TGTGCCATCAAGCACGGACAGGGAGGAGAGACCCAGTACTTC. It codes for CAIKHGQGGETQYF.

CDR3 amino acids: CASGLNAGSTEAFF. The CDR3 nucleotides read TGTGCTAGTGGTTTAAACGCGGGGTCCACTGAAGCTTTCTTT. V usage is TRBV12-5 and J usage is TRBJ1-1, with D uncertain. The CDR3 covers 14 residues. Germline loops: CDR1 LGHNT, CDR2 FRNRAP. V shed 3 bases and J shed 4 bases, with 12 bases lying between them.

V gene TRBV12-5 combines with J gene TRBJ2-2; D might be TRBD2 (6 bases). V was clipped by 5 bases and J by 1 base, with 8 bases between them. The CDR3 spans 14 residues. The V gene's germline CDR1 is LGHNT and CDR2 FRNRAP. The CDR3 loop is CASGGGWNTGELFF. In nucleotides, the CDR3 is TGTGCTAGTGGTGGAGGGTGGAACACCGGGGAGCTGTTTTTT.

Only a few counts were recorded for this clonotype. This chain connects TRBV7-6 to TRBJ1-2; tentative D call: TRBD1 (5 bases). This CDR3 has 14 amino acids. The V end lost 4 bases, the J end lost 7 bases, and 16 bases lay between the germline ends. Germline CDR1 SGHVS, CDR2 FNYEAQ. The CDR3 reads CASSSGRGTGGYTF. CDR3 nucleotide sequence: TGTGCCAGCAGCTCCGGGAGGGGCACGGGTGGCTACACCTTC.

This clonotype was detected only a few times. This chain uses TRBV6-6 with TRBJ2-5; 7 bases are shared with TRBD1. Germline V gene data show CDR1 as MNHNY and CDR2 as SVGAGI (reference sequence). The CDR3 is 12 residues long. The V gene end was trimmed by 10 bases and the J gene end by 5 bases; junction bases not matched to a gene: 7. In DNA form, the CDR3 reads TGTGCCACCCTACAGGGGCGCGAGACCCAGTACTTC. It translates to CATLQGRETQYF.

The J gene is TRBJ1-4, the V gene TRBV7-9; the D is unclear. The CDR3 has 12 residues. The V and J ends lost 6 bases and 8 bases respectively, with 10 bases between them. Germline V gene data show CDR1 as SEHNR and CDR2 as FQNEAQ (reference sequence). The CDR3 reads CASRIGQEKLFF. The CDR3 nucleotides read TGTGCCAGCAGGATTGGGCAAGAAAAACTGTTTTTT.

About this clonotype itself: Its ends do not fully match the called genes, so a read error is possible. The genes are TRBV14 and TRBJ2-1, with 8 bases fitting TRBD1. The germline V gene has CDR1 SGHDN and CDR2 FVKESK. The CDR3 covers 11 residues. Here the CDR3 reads CASSPGGLQFF. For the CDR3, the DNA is TGTGCCAGTAGCCCAGGGGGCTTACAGTTCTTC.

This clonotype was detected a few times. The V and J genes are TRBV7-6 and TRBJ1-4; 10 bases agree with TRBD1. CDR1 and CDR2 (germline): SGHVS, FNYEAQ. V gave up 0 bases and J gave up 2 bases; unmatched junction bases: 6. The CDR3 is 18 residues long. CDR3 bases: TGTGCCAGCAGCTTAGCCTTAAGACAGGGGGCGACTAATGAAAAACTGTTTTTT. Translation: CASSLALRQGATNEKLFF.

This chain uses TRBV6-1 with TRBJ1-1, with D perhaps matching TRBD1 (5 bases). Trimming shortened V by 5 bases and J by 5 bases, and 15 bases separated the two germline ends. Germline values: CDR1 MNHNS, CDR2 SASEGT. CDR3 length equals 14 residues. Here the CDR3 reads CASSIRGGWTEAFF. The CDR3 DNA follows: TGTGCCAGCAGTATTCGGGGCGGTTGGACTGAAGCTTTCTTT.

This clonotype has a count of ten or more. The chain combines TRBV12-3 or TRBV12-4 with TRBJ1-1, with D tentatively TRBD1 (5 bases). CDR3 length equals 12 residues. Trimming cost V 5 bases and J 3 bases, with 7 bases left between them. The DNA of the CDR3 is TGTGCCAGCAGTCGGGGGGACACTGAAGCTTTCTTT. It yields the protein CASSRGDTEAFF.